Listed here is a single TCR beta chain. Use of 60 Vbeta and 13 Jbeta primers characterized the PCR. TCRdb's table, derived via immunoSEQ multiplex PCR, lists solely in-frame clones and lacks some. The sample contains around 94,000 clones, roughly 80% of which appear only once. Trimming stripped 0 bases from V and 7 bases from J, with 12 bases between. This CDR3 has 14 amino acids. Germline V gene sequence: CDR1 LNHNV, CDR2 YYDKDF (reference sequence). These data are taken from a study of cytomegalovirus exposure and HLA in healthy donors. V usage is TRBV15 and J usage is TRBJ1-2, with D maybe TRBD1 (6 bases). Sequencing was carried out using PBMCs. This TCR came from a man between 40 and 49 years old in good health and CMV-seronegative. The CDR3 protein is CATSRDQGKGGYTF. CDR3 DNA sequence: TGTGCCACCAGCAGAGATCAGGGGAAAGGTGGCTACACCTTC.